This passage covers 22 T cell receptor beta chains from one sample sequenced in a study of cytomegalovirus exposure and HLA in healthy donors. Vbeta (60) and Jbeta (13) primers were used in the PCR. TCRdb keeps only in-frame clones here, not all; method: immunoSEQ multiplex PCR. The sample has roughly 130,000 clones; about 81% are singletons. The specimen was PBMCs. These TCRs come from a woman aged 40 to 49 in good health and CMV-seropositive.

This chain links TRBV6-5 with TRBJ1-5, with a possible D match to TRBD1 (5 bases). Per germline, CDR1 MNHEY and CDR2 SVGAGI. The germline V and J ends were trimmed by 6 bases and 8 bases, with 14 bases remaining between them. This CDR3 region has 13 residues. CDR3 region: CASRGLGVEPQHF. In DNA, the CDR3 is TGTGCCAGCAGGGGCTTAGGGGTTGAGCCCCAGCATTTT.

V is TRBV28 and J is TRBJ1-3; 7 bases line up with TRBD1. CDR1 and CDR2 (germline): MDHEN, SYDVKM. This CDR3 has 14 residues. J gave up 5 bases and V 8 bases, and 9 bases lay outside the gene matches. CDR3 amino acids: CASGAGTARNTIYF. In DNA form, the CDR3 reads TGTGCCAGCGGAGCCGGGACAGCAAGAAACACCATATATTTT.

The chain carries TRBV7-2 and TRBJ2-3, with D unclear. Between the trimmed V and J ends, which lost 1 base and 0 bases, there was a span of 8 bases. The CDR3 length is 15 residues. From germline, CDR1 is SGHTA and CDR2 FQGNSA. The CDR3 sequence is CASSLDFSSTDTQYF. The CDR3 DNA follows: TGTGCCAGCAGCTTAGACTTTTCTAGCACAGATACGCAGTATTTT.

V is TRBV5-5 and J is TRBJ1-5; D perhaps matches TRBD1 (5 bases). CDR3 length: 13 residues. From germline, CDR1 is SGHKS and CDR2 YYEKEE (reference sequence). V was pared by 0 bases and J by 4 bases, with 5 bases between. CDR3 residues: CASSLAGNQPQHF. As DNA, the CDR3 is TGTGCCAGCAGCTTGGCAGGGAATCAGCCCCAGCATTTT.

The CDR3 DNA sequence: TGTGCCAGCAGGGGGACAGGGGGCCGAGGCACTGAAGCTTTCTTT. This sequence encodes CASRGTGGRGTEAFF. This chain links TRBV6-1 with TRBJ1-1; TRBD1 aligns across 12 bases. Germline CDR1 and CDR2: MNHNS and SASEGT. The CDR3 is 15 residues long. The ends lost 6 bases at V and 4 bases at J; junction bases unmatched: 6.

V and J are TRBV29-1 and TRBJ1-1, with D possibly TRBD1 on 6 matching bases. Trimming removed 1 base at V and 0 bases at J, with 15 bases between. The CDR3 has 16 amino acids. The germline gives CDR1 SQVTM, CDR2 ANQGSEA. CDR3 loop: CSVEGPQGAMNTEAFF. The CDR3 DNA reads as TGCAGCGTTGAAGGTCCACAGGGAGCCATGAACACTGAAGCTTTCTTT. Full variable domain (outside the CDR3, taken from reference TRBV29-1 and TRBJ1-1): SAVISQKPSRDICQRGTSLTIQCQVDSQVTMMFWYRQQPGQSLTLIATANQGSEATYESGFVIDKFPISRPNLTFSTLTVSNMSPEDSSIYLCSVEGPQGAMNTEAFFGQGTRLTVV.

The chain uses TRBV18 and TRBJ1-4; D is ambiguous. This CDR3 region has 15 residues. Germline CDR1 KGHSH, CDR2 LQKENI. Trimming took off 0 bases at V and 0 bases at J, with 5 bases between the two ends. CDR3 amino acids: CASSPPSATNEKLFF. Here the CDR3 DNA reads TGTGCCAGCTCACCACCCTCAGCAACTAATGAAAAACTGTTTTTT.

This CDR3 reads CASSLMGAPYEQYF. CDR3 nucleotide sequence: TGTGCCAGCAGTTTAATGGGGGCTCCCTACGAGCAGTACTTC. The rearrangement links TRBV28 to TRBJ2-7; D may be TRBD1 (6 bases). The CDR3 totals 14 residues. Germline CDR1 MDHEN, CDR2 SYDVKM. V dropped 2 bases and J dropped 2 bases, with 10 bases sitting between them.

V usage is TRBV5-4 and J usage is TRBJ2-6, with D maybe TRBD2 (5 bases). Germline CDR1 and CDR2: SGHNT and YYREEE (reference sequence). V lost 2 bases to trimming and J lost 0 bases, with 21 bases between them. The CDR3 covers 20 residues. CDR3 in amino acids: CASSLEGLVGRFSGANVLTF. For the CDR3, the DNA is TGTGCCAGCAGCTTAGAAGGACTGGTTGGGCGGTTCTCTGGGGCCAACGTCCTGACTTTC.

A few counts support this clone. The chain uses TRBV6-5 and TRBJ1-1; tentatively, D is TRBD1 (6 bases). Germline V gene sequence: CDR1 MNHEY, CDR2 SVGAGI. V gave up 6 bases and J gave up 7 bases, with 15 bases separating them. The CDR3 has 13 residues. The CDR3, as DNA: TGTGCCAGCAGCTTTAGGGGACATATTGAAGCTTTCTTT. It encodes CASSFRGHIEAFF.

The rearrangement uses TRBV4-3 and TRBJ2-1, with a possible D match to TRBD1 (5 bases). Germline values: CDR1 LGHNA, CDR2 YSLEER. With 1 base removed from V and 9 bases from J, the gap between germline ends came to 13 bases. The CDR3 consists of 14 residues. CDR3 nucleotide sequence: TGCGCCAGCAGCCAAGTCGGAACAGGAAGTGAGCAGTTCTTC. It codes for CASSQVGTGSEQFF.

This clone was detected a few times. V is TRBV11-3 and J is TRBJ1-1; TRBD1 might be the D (5 bases). The germline V and J ends were trimmed by 5 bases and 1 base, with 8 bases remaining between them. This CDR3 has 13 residues. CDR1 is SGHNT and CDR2 is YENEEA in the germline V gene. CDR3 coding DNA: TGTGCCAGCAGCGAACAGGAGAACACTGAAGCTTTCTTT. Its protein is CASSEQENTEAFF.

This clone has a handful of counts. The V call is TRBV5-5, the J call TRBJ2-3; D not resolved. V lost 0 bases to trimming and J lost 0 bases, with 5 bases between them. CDR3 length: 14 residues. Germline values: CDR1 SGHKS, CDR2 YYEKEE (reference sequence). This CDR3 reads CASSLDSSTDTQYF. The CDR3 bases are TGTGCCAGCAGCTTGGACTCTAGCACAGATACGCAGTATTTT.

The chain uses TRBV18 and TRBJ2-2; 7 positions match TRBD1. The CDR3 spans 14 residues. Germline CDR1 reads KGHSH; CDR2 reads LQKENI. The junction had 5 bases not matched to a gene; V was cut back by 6 bases and J by 4 bases. CDR3 in amino acids: CASSQGTVTGELFF. CDR3 sequence (DNA): TGTGCCAGCTCCCAAGGGACAGTCACCGGGGAGCTGTTTTTT.

V and J are TRBV9 and TRBJ1-2; D is unclear. Germline V gives CDR1 SGDLS, CDR2 YYNGEE. The CDR3 extends over 16 amino acids. Trimming pared 4 bases from V and 4 bases from J, leaving 20 bases between. CDR3 loop: CASSPRDRGSTYGYTF. In DNA form, the CDR3 reads TGTGCCAGCAGCCCTCGAGATCGGGGTTCAACCTATGGCTACACCTTC.

The chain recombines TRBV4-1 with TRBJ1-1, with a possible D match to TRBD1 (5 bases). The germline V gene has CDR1 MGHRA and CDR2 YSYEKL. The CDR3 totals 16 residues. V lost 0 bases and J 0 bases, leaving 11 bases between the germline ends. The CDR3 protein is CASSQERGRLNTEAFF. The CDR3 DNA is TGCGCCAGCAGCCAAGAAAGGGGCCGGTTGAACACTGAAGCTTTCTTT.

This clone was picked up a small number of times. This chain uses TRBV29-1 with TRBJ1-2; perhaps TRBD1 as D (5 bases). Germline CDR1 is SQVTM and CDR2 is ANQGSEA. V dropped 6 bases and J dropped 2 bases, with 10 bases sitting between them. There are 12 residues in the CDR3. Here the CDR3 DNA reads TGCAGCGTACGGGGGGTAAACTATGGCTACACCTTC. Its translation: CSVRGVNYGYTF.

The rearrangement joins TRBV10-3 to TRBJ1-5; D remains ambiguous. The CDR3 is 12 residues long. The germline V gene has CDR1 ENHRY and CDR2 SYGVKD. V was trimmed by 8 bases and J by 0 bases, leaving 5 bases between them. The CDR3 DNA reads as TGTGCCATCCGGGATAGCAATCAGCCCCAGCATTTT. Translating it yields CAIRDSNQPQHF.

The V gene is TRBV10-2, the J gene TRBJ1-6; 7 bases map to TRBD1. This CDR3 region has 13 residues. Trimming removed 7 bases from V and 10 bases from J; junction bases left unmatched: 7. Germline CDR1 WSHSY, CDR2 SAAADI. The CDR3 protein is CASIGQVPSPLHF. DNA for the CDR3: TGCGCCAGCATAGGACAGGTTCCCTCACCCCTCCACTTT.

The gene calls are TRBV5-1 and TRBJ2-7; TRBD1 agrees at 7 bases. Germline V gives CDR1 SGHRS, CDR2 YFSETQ. The CDR3 runs 14 residues. After removal of 0 bases from V and 5 bases from J, the junction contained 5 bases not matched to a gene. The CDR3 protein is CASSLEGTVDEQYF. The CDR3 DNA reads TGCGCCAGCAGCTTGGAGGGGACAGTGGACGAGCAGTACTTC. The full variable domain, rest sourced from reference TRBV5-1 and TRBJ2-7, is KAGVTQTPRYLIKTRGQQVTLSCSPISGHRSVSWYQQTPGQGLQFLFEYFSETQRNKGNFPGRFSGRQFSNSRSEMNVSTLELGDSALYLCASSLEGTVDEQYFGPGTRLTVT.

This clone was seen just once. The genes are TRBV9 and TRBJ2-6, with TRBD2 identical over 10 bases. CDR1 is SGDLS, CDR2 YYNGEE, per germline. The trim removed 3 bases at V and 0 bases at J, leaving 6 bases unmatched. This CDR3 has 18 residues. The CDR3 sequence is CASSGDSGRPSGANVLTF. CDR3 nucleotide sequence: TGTGCCAGCAGCGGGGATAGCGGGAGGCCCTCTGGGGCCAACGTCCTGACTTTC.

This chain uses TRBV5-1 with TRBJ1-2; unclear D gene. Trimming shortened V by 0 bases and J by 8 bases, and 11 bases separated the two germline ends. Germline V gene data show CDR1 as SGHRS and CDR2 as YFSETQ. The CDR3 runs to 13 residues. Here the CDR3 DNA reads TGCGCCAGCAGCTTGGCCGGAGGTGACGGCTACACCTTC. Protein sequence: CASSLAGGDGYTF.